One sample yielded the 4 T cell receptor beta chains listed below, sequenced in a study of cytomegalovirus exposure and HLA in healthy donors. A multiplex PCR was run with 60 Vbeta primers and 13 Jbeta primers. The assay was immunoSEQ multiplex PCR, and TCRdb's table has in-frame clones only and misses some. The sample contains 35,000 to 50,000 clones, 50% of which appear only once. Sample: PBMCs. The receptors were gathered from a human donor in good health.

This clone was counted between two and nine times. The chain carries TRBV2 and TRBJ2-1; the match to TRBD1 covers 7 bases. The CDR3 spans 15 residues. Germline CDR1 reads SNHLY; CDR2 reads FYNNEI. V lost 7 bases to trimming and J lost 4 bases; unmatched junction nucleotides: 10. The CDR3 region has the DNA TGTGCCAGCAAGAATACTCTACAGGGGTACAATGAGCAGTTCTTC. Its protein product is CASKNTLQGYNEQFF.

This chain links TRBV9 with TRBJ2-5, with D unclear. The CDR3 loop spans 14 amino acids. The germline CDR1 and CDR2 sequences are SGDLS and YYNGEE. V lost 4 bases and J lost 3, with 13 bases in between. The CDR3 DNA reads as TGTGCCAGCAGCCAAACATTAAACGAAGAGACCCAGTACTTC. Translated: CASSQTLNEETQYF.

The count of this clone is one. CDR3 region: CASSLGAGHNQPQHF. Here the CDR3 DNA reads TGTGCCAGCAGCTTAGGGGCAGGGCACAATCAGCCCCAGCATTTT. The chain joins TRBV7-9 to TRBJ1-5; perhaps TRBD1 as D (5 bases). CDR1 and CDR2 from the germline V gene are SEHNR and FQNEAQ (reference sequence). V lost 1 base and J 3 bases, leaving 10 bases between the germline ends. The CDR3 runs 15 residues.

The J gene is TRBJ2-7, the V gene TRBV9; 10 bases are a match to TRBD1. V was clipped by 3 bases and J by 7 bases; unmatched bases: 13. The V gene's germline CDR1 is SGDLS and CDR2 YYNGEE. The CDR3 is 16 residues long. As DNA, the CDR3 is TGTGCCAGCAGCGCCCGCATCGGGACAGGGGCCGGGGAGCAGTACTTC. This sequence encodes CASSARIGTGAGEQYF.